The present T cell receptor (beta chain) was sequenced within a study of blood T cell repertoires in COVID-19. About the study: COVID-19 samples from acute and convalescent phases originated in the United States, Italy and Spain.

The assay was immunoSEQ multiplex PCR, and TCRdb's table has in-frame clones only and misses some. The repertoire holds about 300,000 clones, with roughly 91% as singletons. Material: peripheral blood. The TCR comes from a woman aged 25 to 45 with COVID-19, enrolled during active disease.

The CDR3, as DNA: TGTGCCAGTAGTCAGACAGGGGGCACTGAAGCTTTCTTT. Protein product: CASSQTGGTEAFF. This chain links TRBV19 with TRBJ1-1; 9 bases are shared with TRBD1. With V trimmed by 5 bases and J by 4 bases, 2 bases remained unmatched. The CDR3 sequence is 13 residues long. Germline V CDR1 and CDR2: LNHDA, SQIVND (reference sequence).